These T cell receptor beta chains were read from a single sample in a study of breast tumors, draining lymph nodes, adjacent tissues. MiXCR, applied by TCRdb to the multiplex PCR reads, yields one record per CDR3 protein. The sample has approximately 280,000 distinct CDR3 sequences; more than 30% are singletons. The sample consisted of axillary lymph node tissue. The receptors come from a female donor with breast cancer. Some clones in this sample may be carry-over from other donors' samples. The CDR3 runs from the conserved cysteine through the conserved F or W. The order of the fields is CDR3 protein, CDR3 DNA, V gene, clone size, D gene, J gene. The D gene is left open where the match is weak. A clone size is listed for some rows: how often the clone was seen (once, few, many), or a class if it is expanded.

CASSPPGGQGAGNTIYF TGCGCCAGCAGCCCCCCGGGAGGCCAGGGAGCTGGAAACACCATATATTTT TRBV5-1 many NA TRBJ1-3
CSARSTDSQETQYF TGCAGTGCTAGATCCACCGACAGCCAAGAGACCCAGTACTTC TRBV20-1 NA NA TRBJ2-5
CATSDPRGSQETQYF TGTGCCACCAGTGATCCGCGCGGATCCCAAGAGACCCAGTACTTC TRBV24-1 many NA TRBJ2-5
CASSAEDRVTYNSPLHF TGTGCCAGCAGTGCCGAGGACAGGGTAACCTATAATTCACCCCTCCACTTT TRBV25-1 once TRBD1 TRBJ1-6
CASSFGQNYGYTF TGTGCCAGCAGTTTCGGGCAGAACTATGGCTACACCTTC TRBV27 few NA TRBJ1-2
CASSQLAGGGISYEQYF TGTGCCAGCAGCCAACTAGCGGGAGGAGGTATCTCCTACGAGCAGTACTTC TRBV14 many TRBD2 TRBJ2-7
CAWTIPWGQGSYEQYF TGTGCCTGGACCATACCTTGGGGACAGGGTTCCTACGAGCAGTACTTC TRBV11-2 NA TRBD1 TRBJ2-7
CSASVGTGGPTSPLHF TGCAGTGCTAGCGTCGGGACAGGGGGACCAACTTCACCCCTCCACTTT TRBV20-1 NA TRBD1 TRBJ1-6
CASCPRDRGNQPQHF TGTGCCAGCTGTCCCCGGGACAGGGGTAATCAGCCCCAGCATTTT TRBV6-4 many TRBD1 TRBJ1-5
CASSGGKSGELFF TGTGCCAGCAGTGGAGGGAAAAGCGGGGAGCTGTTTTTT TRBV2 NA NA TRBJ2-2
CASRTGLAGGGEQYF TGTGCCAGCAGGACGGGACTAGCGGGAGGGGGCGAGCAGTACTTC TRBV25-1 NA TRBD2 TRBJ2-7
CASSLDRDSYSNQPQHF TGTGCCAGCAGCTTAGACCGGGACAGTTATAGCAATCAGCCCCAGCATTTT TRBV5-8 many TRBD1 TRBJ1-5
CASGSGHFDEQFF TGTGCTAGTGGTTCGGGACATTTCGATGAGCAGTTCTTC TRBV12-5 many NA TRBJ2-1
CASSLENRGYEQYF TGTGCCAGCAGCTTGGAAAACAGGGGCTACGAGCAGTACTTC TRBV5-6 many TRBD1 TRBJ2-7
CASSQDAGTEQYF TGTGCCAGCAGCCAAGATGCGGGAACCGAGCAGTACTTC TRBV4-2 many NA TRBJ2-7
CAIRGRDGTNEQYF TGTGCCATCAGAGGCCGGGACGGTACTAACGAGCAGTACTTC TRBV10-3 many NA TRBJ2-7
CASSSPRLAGGLDEQFF TGTGCCAGCAGCTCACCACGTCTAGCGGGTGGACTGGATGAGCAGTTCTTC TRBV6-6 many TRBD2 TRBJ2-1
CASRSSPRDRVLGEQFF TGTGCCAGCAGGTCCAGCCCCCGGGACAGGGTATTAGGTGAGCAGTTCTTC TRBV5-4 NA TRBD1 TRBJ2-1
CASSSRGRGTEAFF TGTGCCAGCAGTTCGAGGGGGCGAGGCACTGAAGCTTTCTTT TRBV12-3/TRBV12-4 NA TRBD1 TRBJ1-1
CATSRDRRQKNIQYF TGTGCCACCAGCAGAGATCGCCGGCAGAAAAACATTCAGTACTTC TRBV15 many NA TRBJ2-4
CAISEGLTYGYTF TGTGCCATCAGTGAAGGGCTTACCTATGGCTACACCTTC TRBV10-3 NA NA TRBJ1-2
CSVVVEGHFQETQYF TGCAGCGTTGTAGTAGAGGGACACTTCCAAGAGACCCAGTACTTC TRBV29-1 NA NA TRBJ2-5
CASSLEPPGYEQYF TGTGCCAGCAGCTTGGAACCTCCGGGGTACGAGCAGTACTTC TRBV5-5 many NA TRBJ2-7
CSAELNTEAFF TGCAGTGCAGAACTGAACACTGAAGCTTTCTTT TRBV20-1 few NA TRBJ1-1
CSGGRDSLHF TGCAGCGGCGGTCGGGACAGTCTCCACTTT TRBV29-1 medium-sized TRBD1 TRBJ1-6
CASSRDRGHSGANVLTF TGTGCCAGCAGTCGCGACAGGGGACACTCTGGGGCCAACGTCCTGACTTTC TRBV6-5 many TRBD1 TRBJ2-6
CASSLALASGSREQFF TGTGCCAGCAGCTTAGCGCTAGCTAGCGGGAGTCGTGAGCAGTTCTTC TRBV7-8 many TRBD2 TRBJ2-1
CSARRGQNYAYAF TGCAGTGCTAGAAGAGGACAGAACTATGCCTACGCCTTC TRBV20-1 NA NA TRBJ1-2
CASSPGQGSTETQYF TGTGCCAGCAGCCCGGGACAGGGGTCCACAGAGACCCAGTACTTC TRBV11-3 many TRBD1 TRBJ2-5
CASSVRPREDAGTDTQYF TGTGCCAGCAGCGTACGCCCGCGGGAAGACGCGGGCACAGATACGCAGTATTTT TRBV9 many NA TRBJ2-3
CASSLQGWEQEQYF TGTGCCAGTTCCCTACAGGGTTGGGAGCAGGAGCAGTACTTC TRBV19 many NA TRBJ2-7
CASSHQPQGLADEQYF TGTGCCAGCAGTCACCAACCCCAGGGACTAGCGGACGAGCAGTACTTC TRBV6-5 NA TRBD2 TRBJ2-7
CATSTSGSSTGELFF TGTGCCACCTCCACAAGCGGGAGTTCAACCGGGGAGCTGTTTTTT TRBV10-3 many TRBD2 TRBJ2-2
CSARGDLSYEQYF TGCAGTGCTAGAGGGGACCTCTCCTACGAGCAGTACTTC TRBV20-1 many NA TRBJ2-7
CASSYRRGLGETQYF TGTGCCAGCAGCTACCGACGGGGACTCGGAGAGACCCAGTACTTC TRBV11-3 many NA TRBJ2-5
CASSFEATNEKLFF TGTGCCAGCAGTTTTGAGGCAACTAATGAAAAACTGTTTTTT TRBV28 few NA TRBJ1-4
CASSLYTPGANVLTF TGCGCCAGCAGCTTGTATACACCTGGGGCCAACGTCCTGACTTTC TRBV5-1 many NA TRBJ2-6
CAAGASGNTDTQYF TGTGCCGCGGGGGCTAGCGGGAACACAGATACGCAGTATTTT TRBV10-3 many TRBD2 TRBJ2-3
CASSLATGGVWGYTF TGTGCCAGCAGCTTAGCGACAGGGGGAGTCTGGGGCTACACCTTC TRBV7-2 many TRBD1 TRBJ1-2
CASTQPRGNGNTGELFF TGCGCCAGCACCCAACCTAGGGGGAACGGGAACACCGGGGAGCTGTTTTTT TRBV10-2 many NA TRBJ2-2
CAIQPASGTPGELFF TGTGCCATACAACCGGCTAGCGGGACTCCCGGGGAGCTGTTTTTT TRBV11-2 few TRBD2 TRBJ2-2
CSAFKNTGELFF TGCAGTGCATTTAAAAACACCGGGGAGCTGTTTTTT TRBV20-1 many NA TRBJ2-2
CASSLADRSKPLAKNIQYF TGTGCCAGCAGCTTAGCGGACAGATCCAAACCCCTAGCCAAAAACATTCAGTACTTC TRBV11-3 few NA TRBJ2-4
CGKRSQETQYF TGCGGTAAGAGGTCGCAAGAGACCCAGTACTTC TRBV20-1 many NA TRBJ2-5
CASRTGWGEKLFF TGTGCCAGCAGGACAGGGTGGGGGGAAAAACTGTTTTTT TRBV28 few TRBD1 TRBJ1-4
CASRPIPSTDTQYF TGTGCCAGCAGGCCTATACCTAGCACAGATACGCAGTATTTT TRBV27 NA NA TRBJ2-3
CASSLDRDSSYEQYF TGTGCCAGCAGCTTAGATCGAGACTCCTCCTACGAGCAGTACTTC TRBV11-3 NA NA TRBJ2-7
CASRMEGPDTGTGISPLHF TGTGCCTCCAGAATGGAGGGGCCTGACACCGGGACAGGGATTTCACCCCTCCACTTT TRBV6-5 NA TRBD1 TRBJ1-6
CAISERMNTEAFF TGTGCCATCAGTGAGAGGATGAACACTGAAGCTTTCTTT TRBV10-3 NA NA TRBJ1-1
CSVGQDYGYTF TGCAGCGTGGGACAGGATTACGGCTACACCTTC TRBV29-1 many TRBD1 TRBJ1-2
CATSSLAGGNEKLFF TGTGCCACCAGCAGCTTGGCAGGGGGGAATGAAAAACTGTTTTTT TRBV15 NA TRBD1 TRBJ1-4
CATKASGRGNEQFF TGTGCCACCAAGGCTAGCGGGAGGGGGAATGAGCAGTTCTTC TRBV24-1 many TRBD2 TRBJ2-1
CASSRDRVNQPQHF TGCGCCAGCAGCCGGGACAGAGTAAATCAGCCCCAGCATTTT TRBV10-2 many TRBD1 TRBJ1-5
CASRENSSGELFF TGTGCCAGCAGGGAGAACAGTTCCGGGGAGCTGTTTTTT TRBV6-1 NA NA TRBJ2-2
CASSYSRHNGQPQHF TGTGCCAGCAGTTACTCGAGACACAATGGACAGCCCCAGCATTTT TRBV6-5 many NA TRBJ1-5